Below, 23 T cell receptor beta chains from the same sample are listed, as sequenced in a study of blood T cell repertoires in COVID-19. Using immunoSEQ multiplex PCR, the repertoire was profiled, and TCRdb retains in-frame clones only, with some absent. The repertoire includes about 18,000 clones, 81% of them detected once, and about 15% sits in the top ten. Source material: peripheral blood. The receptors stem from a man aged 35-49 years with active or convalescent COVID-19.

Judged by abundance, this clone is medium-sized. This sequence joins TRBV7-9 and TRBJ1-2; D not resolved. The CDR3 sequence is 15 residues long. Trimming removed 0 bases from V and 2 bases from J, with 10 bases in between. Germline assignment: CDR1 SEHNR and CDR2 FQNEAQ (reference sequence). CDR3 in amino acids: CASSLAPGVNYGYTF. CDR3 DNA: TGTGCCAGCAGCTTAGCTCCAGGCGTCAACTATGGCTACACCTTC. The full variable domain, completed using reference TRBV7-9 and TRBJ1-2, is DTGVSQNPRHKITKRGQNVTFRCDPISEHNRLYWYRQTLGQGPEFLTYFQNEAQLEKSRLLSDRFSAERPKGSFSTLEIQRTEQGDSAMYLCASSLAPGVNYGYTFGSGTRLTVV.

The chain joins TRBV27 to TRBJ2-7; 9 bases are shared with TRBD1. V was clipped by 5 bases and J by 9 bases; unmatched bases: 14. The CDR3 covers 15 residues. Germline loops: CDR1 MNHEY, CDR2 SMNVEV (reference sequence). CDR3 nucleotide sequence: TGTGCCAGCAGTGGGGGACAGGGCCAGATATCCGGGCAGTACTTC. Translation: CASSGGQGQISGQYF.

The genes are TRBV6-1 and TRBJ1-2; TRBD1 matches at 8 bases. The CDR3 loop spans 16 amino acids. With 4 bases clipped from V and 4 bases from J, the junction kept 11 bases outside the gene matches. Germline V CDR1 and CDR2: MNHNS, SASEGT. This CDR3 reads CASSATGQDVFYGYTF. For the CDR3, the DNA is TGTGCCAGCAGTGCGACGGGACAGGATGTTTTCTATGGCTACACCTTC.

The gene calls are TRBV2 and TRBJ1-1, with TRBD1 matching 8 bases. This CDR3 region has 14 residues. V lost 6 bases to trimming and J lost 0 bases; unmatched junction nucleotides: 3. The V gene's germline CDR1 is SNHLY and CDR2 FYNNEI. The CDR3: CASRETGVNTEAFF. For the CDR3, the DNA is TGTGCCAGCAGAGAGACAGGGGTGAACACTGAAGCTTTCTTT. The full variable domain, completed using reference TRBV2 and TRBJ1-1, is EPEVTQTPSHQVTQMGQEVILRCVPISNHLYFYWYRQILGQKVEFLVSFYNNEISEKSEIFDDQFSVERPDGSNFTLKIRSTKLEDSAMYFCASRETGVNTEAFFGQGTRLTVV.

This clone appeared a few times. The genes are TRBV6-2 or TRBV6-3 and TRBJ2-1; D remains ambiguous. Between the trimmed V and J ends, which lost 1 base and 4 bases, there was a span of 8 bases. CDR1 and CDR2 from the germline V gene are MNHEY and SVGEGT. The CDR3 sequence is 14 residues long. The CDR3 DNA reads as TGTGCCAGCAGTTACTACAGATCATACAATGAGCAGTTCTTC. Translated: CASSYYRSYNEQFF.

This clone appeared a single time. The J gene is TRBJ1-2, the V gene TRBV5-6; no definite D call. The CDR3 totals 12 residues. Germline CDR1 is SGHDT and CDR2 is YYEEEE. V was clipped by 6 bases and J by 3 bases, with 9 bases between them. The CDR3 sequence: CASTRVDYGYTF. The CDR3 bases are TGTGCCAGCACCCGGGTAGACTATGGCTACACCTTC. The variable domain in full, with the rest retrieved from reference TRBV5-6 and TRBJ1-2, is DAGVTQSPTHLIKTRGQQVTLRCSPKSGHDTVSWYQQALGQGPQFIFQYYEEEERQRGNFPDRFSGHQFPNYSSELNVNALLLGDSALYLCASTRVDYGYTFGSGTRLTVV.

The chain uses TRBV29-1 and TRBJ1-1, with D unresolved. The germline V gene has CDR1 SQVTM and CDR2 ANQGSEA. This CDR3 region has 15 residues. Trimming removed 4 bases at V and 0 bases at J, with 15 bases between. The CDR3 nucleotides read TGCAGCGTTGCTCCCGGATGGGCCATGAACACTGAAGCTTTCTTT. This encodes CSVAPGWAMNTEAFF.

CDR3 region: CASSSSFSLSEQFF. DNA for the CDR3: TGTGCCAGCAGTTCGTCTTTTAGTTTAAGTGAGCAGTTCTTC. The V gene is TRBV6-2 or TRBV6-3, the J gene TRBJ2-1; D is uncertain. This CDR3 comprises 14 residues. V shed 4 bases and J shed 9 bases, with 16 bases lying between them. Germline V gene lookup returns CDR1 MNHEY and CDR2 SVGEGT.

The genes are TRBV9 and TRBJ2-2, with a possible D match to TRBD2 (5 bases). The CDR3 spans 14 residues. Germline V gene sequence: CDR1 SGDLS, CDR2 YYNGEE. Between the trimmed V and J ends, which lost 4 bases and 3 bases, there was a span of 10 bases. The CDR3 region has the DNA TGTGCCAGCAGCTCCAGGACTGACACCGGGGAGCTGTTTTTT. Translated: CASSSRTDTGELFF.

The rearrangement uses TRBV6-5 and TRBJ2-1; TRBD1 agrees at 11 bases. Germline V lookup: CDR1 MNHEY, CDR2 SVGAGI. V shed 2 bases, J shed 7 bases, and the junction held 7 bases outside the gene matches. CDR3 size: 16 residues. The CDR3 loop reads CASSYPGGQGANEQFF. DNA for the CDR3: TGTGCCAGCAGTTACCCTGGCGGACAGGGGGCGAATGAGCAGTTCTTC.

V gene TRBV13 combines with J gene TRBJ1-3; TRBD1 matches at 8 bases. The J segment lost 2 bases and the V segment lost 1 base, leaving 7 bases of the junction unmatched. This CDR3 comprises 17 residues. Germline V CDR1 and CDR2: PRHDT, FYEKMQ (reference sequence). CDR3 protein: CASSLVKSRGPGNTIYF. CDR3 sequence (DNA): TGTGCCAGCAGCTTAGTAAAAAGCAGGGGGCCTGGAAACACCATATATTTT.

This clone was observed a few times. The chain combines TRBV27 with TRBJ1-1; TRBD1 matches 8 bases. Germline V gene sequence: CDR1 MNHEY, CDR2 SMNVEV (reference sequence). J was trimmed by 5 bases and V by 6 bases; bases with no gene match: 14. The CDR3 is made up of 16 amino acids. CDR3 coding DNA: TGTGCCAGCAGAGTAACAGGGGGTCGTCGGTGGACTGAAGCTTTCTTT. It yields the protein CASRVTGGRRWTEAFF.

The rearrangement uses TRBV7-3 and TRBJ2-1, with TRBD1 matching 8 bases. V gave up 5 bases and J gave up 0 bases; unmatched junction bases: 3. The length of the CDR3 is 15 residues. Germline CDR1 SGHTA, CDR2 FQGTGA. This CDR3 reads CASSRDRSSYNEQFF. The CDR3 nucleotides are TGTGCCAGCAGCCGGGACAGGAGCTCCTACAATGAGCAGTTCTTC.

The rearrangement links TRBV27 to TRBJ2-3; D might be TRBD2 (5 bases). Trimming cost V 0 bases and J 5 bases, with 9 bases left between them. The CDR3 consists of 14 residues. CDR1 MNHEY and CDR2 SMNVEV come from the germline V gene (reference sequence). The CDR3 bases are TGTGCCAGCAGTTTATCGTCCGGGATAGATACGCAGTATTTT. Its translation is CASSLSSGIDTQYF.

V is TRBV5-4 and J is TRBJ1-1; tentatively, D is TRBD1 (6 bases). Germline V CDR1 and CDR2: SGHNT, YYREEE (reference sequence). This CDR3 spans 14 amino acids. Trimming cost V 5 bases and J 3 bases, with 14 bases left between them. This chain's CDR3 is CASRETGLYTEAFF. CDR3 sequence (DNA): TGTGCCAGCAGAGAGACAGGCCTCTACACTGAAGCTTTCTTT.

The CDR3 bases are TGTGCCAGTAGTATAACCGGGACAGGATCCTCCTACGAGCAGTACTTC. Protein product: CASSITGTGSSYEQYF. The genes are TRBV19 and TRBJ2-7; 8 nucleotides align to TRBD1. This CDR3 has 16 residues. Unmatched junction bases numbered 6, after V lost 2 bases and J lost 0 bases. Germline loops: CDR1 LNHDA, CDR2 SQIVND (reference sequence). Using reference TRBV19 and TRBJ2-7 for the parts outside the CDR3, the full variable domain is DGGITQSPKYLFRKEGQNVTLSCEQNLNHDAMYWYRQDPGQGLRLIYYSQIVNDFQKGDIAEGYSVSREKKESFPLTVTSAQKNPTAFYLCASSITGTGSSYEQYFGPGTRLTVT.

J is TRBJ1-1 and V is TRBV5-6; D is ambiguous. The germline V gene encodes CDR1 SGHDT and CDR2 YYEEEE. The CDR3 runs to 14 residues. The ends were cut back, 0 bases at V and 2 bases at J, with 8 bases in the middle. The CDR3 loop is CASSLVSVNTEAFF. Here the CDR3 DNA reads TGTGCCAGCAGCTTGGTATCTGTTAACACTGAAGCTTTCTTT. The full variable domain, with the rest looked up from reference TRBV5-6 and TRBJ1-1, is DAGVTQSPTHLIKTRGQQVTLRCSPKSGHDTVSWYQQALGQGPQFIFQYYEEEERQRGNFPDRFSGHQFPNYSSELNVNALLLGDSALYLCASSLVSVNTEAFFGQGTRLTVV.

The rearrangement joins TRBV12-3 or TRBV12-4 to TRBJ2-1, with D tentatively TRBD1 (5 bases). V lost 7 bases and J 8 bases, leaving 12 bases between the germline ends. This CDR3 contains 12 residues. The CDR3 nucleotides read TGTGCCAGCACCTCAGACAGTGATGAGCAGTTCTTC. This encodes CASTSDSDEQFF.

J is TRBJ1-1 and V is TRBV7-9, with a tentative D call TRBD1 (6 bases). This CDR3 comprises 15 residues. The germline gives CDR1 SEHNR, CDR2 FQNEAQ (reference sequence). Trimming pared 3 bases from V and 1 base from J, leaving 12 bases between. DNA for the CDR3: TGTGCCAGCAGCTTTCCGGCAGGGGCGAACACTGAAGCTTTCTTT. Its translation: CASSFPAGANTEAFF.

This chain joins TRBV11-2 and TRBJ1-2, with 8 nucleotides matching TRBD1. Germline V gene data show CDR1 as SGHAT and CDR2 as FQNNGV. This CDR3 region has 15 residues. Germline trimming cut 3 bases from V and 7 bases from J; bases unmatched to any gene: 10. The CDR3 sequence: CASSFGTGSGSGYTF. As DNA, the CDR3 is TGTGCCAGCAGCTTCGGGACAGGATCGGGTTCTGGCTACACCTTC.

Only one count was recorded for this clone. J is TRBJ2-3 and V is TRBV6-6; 7 nucleotides match TRBD1. The CDR3 sequence is 13 residues long. Per germline, CDR1 MNHNY and CDR2 SVGAGI (reference sequence). The trim removed 8 bases at V and 0 bases at J, leaving 2 bases unmatched. CDR3 coding DNA: TGTGCCAGCGGACAGGCCAGCACAGATACGCAGTATTTT. Residues: CASGQASTDTQYF.

This clone was detected a few times. The V and J genes are TRBV30 and TRBJ1-1; tentatively, D is TRBD1 (6 bases). The germline V and J ends were trimmed by 4 bases and 0 bases, with 12 bases remaining between them. In germline, CDR1 is GTSNPN, CDR2 SVGIG (reference sequence). This CDR3 region has 14 residues. The CDR3 sequence: CAWNPGVMNTEAFF. Written as DNA, the CDR3 is TGTGCCTGGAATCCAGGGGTCATGAACACTGAAGCTTTCTTT.

The genes are TRBV7-7 and TRBJ2-2; D ambiguous. The CDR3 spans 14 residues. V lost 1 base and J 4 bases, leaving 7 bases between the germline ends. Germline CDR1 reads SSHAT; CDR2 reads FNYEAQ (reference sequence). CDR3 sequence: CASSLDASTGELFF. In DNA, the CDR3 is TGTGCCAGCAGCTTAGACGCGAGCACCGGGGAGCTGTTTTTT.